The 20 T cell receptor beta chains below were found in one sample sequenced in a study of blood T cell repertoires in COVID-19. The table came from immunoSEQ multiplex PCR; TCRdb's copy has only in-frame clones and leaves some out. The sample yields 300,000 to 450,000 clones, around 87% seen once. Sequenced: PBMCs or T cells enriched from blood (not recorded which). The receptors shown here come from a man younger than 40 who had recovered from COVID-19.

The chain is built from TRBV5-1 and TRBJ1-3, with 8 bases fitting TRBD1. CDR1 is SGHRS, CDR2 YFSETQ, per germline. V was clipped by 4 bases and J by 1 base; unmatched bases: 4. The CDR3 has 15 residues. The DNA for the CDR3 is TGCGCCAGCAGCATCGGACAGGGTTCTGGAAACACCATATATTTT. Its translation: CASSIGQGSGNTIYF.

V gene TRBV4-3 combines with J gene TRBJ1-4; D is undetermined. This CDR3 region has 15 residues. Trimming left V 0 bases short and J 6 bases short, with 11 bases between. CDR1 is LGHNA, CDR2 YSLEER, per germline. CDR3 coding DNA: TGCGCCAGCAGCCAAGATTCGACTTCCTATGAAAAACTGTTTTTT. It specifies CASSQDSTSYEKLFF.

The V call is TRBV25-1, the J call TRBJ1-4; D remains unclear. CDR1 and CDR2 from the germline V gene are MGHDK and SYGVNS. V lost 1 base, J lost 7 bases, and 13 bases lay in between. This CDR3 is built from 15 residues. The CDR3 reads CASSELNPRGEKLFF. The CDR3 DNA follows: TGTGCCAGCAGTGAATTGAATCCGCGGGGTGAAAAACTGTTTTTT.

This chain joins TRBV4-1 and TRBJ1-6, with 7 bases fitting TRBD1. The germline gives CDR1 MGHRA, CDR2 YSYEKL. The CDR3 is 13 residues long. Trimming cost V 5 bases and J 14 bases; bases outside gene matches: 9. The CDR3 DNA reads as TGCGCCAGCAGCGCAAGACAGGGCCAGGCCCTCCACTTT. It yields the protein CASSARQGQALHF.

The chain carries TRBV10-3 and TRBJ2-3; weak D call: TRBD2 (6 bases). This CDR3 spans 14 amino acids. V lost 6 bases, J lost 4 bases, and 14 bases lay in between. CDR1 is ENHRY and CDR2 is SYGVKD in the germline V gene. The chain's CDR3 is CAIRASEIADTQYF. In DNA form, the CDR3 reads TGTGCCATCAGGGCTAGCGAGATCGCAGATACGCAGTATTTT.

Concerning this clone: Other DNA variants within this sample encode the same CDR3. The chain is built from TRBV30 and TRBJ1-5; 7 nucleotides line up with TRBD1. The germline gives CDR1 GTSNPN, CDR2 SVGIG (reference sequence). This CDR3 region has 12 residues. The ends lost 3 bases at V and 4 bases at J; junction bases unmatched: 0. The CDR3 region has the DNA TGTGCCTGGAGACAGGGGAATCAGCCCCAGCATTTT. Amino acid sequence: CAWRQGNQPQHF.

The chain couples TRBV4-1 to TRBJ2-5; a possible D gene is TRBD2 (6 bases). Between the trimmed V and J ends, which lost 1 base and 5 bases, there was a span of 17 bases. The V gene's germline CDR1 is MGHRA and CDR2 YSYEKL. The CDR3 spans 16 residues. CDR3 nucleotides: TGCGCCAGCAGCCAAGTCGGGGGTGACAAGAGGGAGACCCAGTACTTC. This sequence encodes CASSQVGGDKRETQYF.

This chain links TRBV19 with TRBJ1-1; D gene ambiguous. V lost 3 bases and J 1 base, leaving 12 bases between the germline ends. This CDR3 region has 15 residues. CDR1 and CDR2 (germline): LNHDA, SQIVND (reference sequence). Here the CDR3 DNA reads TGTGCCAGTAGTATTTCCCCTACCGGGAACACTGAAGCTTTCTTT. Translated: CASSISPTGNTEAFF.

The chain links TRBV11-2 to TRBJ2-7; D is undetermined. This CDR3 is built from 14 residues. CDR1 and CDR2 from the germline V gene are SGHAT and FQNNGV. The V end was cut by 0 bases, the J end by 0 bases, with 6 bases between. The CDR3 loop is CASSLEVASYEQYF. CDR3 in DNA: TGTGCCAGCAGCTTAGAGGTGGCCTCCTACGAGCAGTACTTC.

The chain couples TRBV12-3 or TRBV12-4 to TRBJ2-3; the D is unclear. Trimming took off 6 bases at V and 4 bases at J, with 11 bases between the two ends. CDR3 length: 13 residues. The CDR3 nucleotides read TGTGCCAGCAGCTCCACCCGGTCAGATACGCAGTATTTT. Amino acids: CASSSTRSDTQYF.

V is TRBV5-1 and J is TRBJ2-7; D may be TRBD2 (5 bases). Trimming removed 0 bases at V and 2 bases at J, with 6 bases between. From germline, CDR1 is SGHRS and CDR2 YFSETQ. The CDR3 spans 13 residues. CDR3 sequence: CASSLDGTYEQYF. CDR3 DNA sequence: TGCGCCAGCAGCTTGGACGGGACCTACGAGCAGTACTTC.

The chain links TRBV27 to TRBJ1-2; weak D call: TRBD1 (6 bases). There are 13 residues in the CDR3. The ends were cut back, 8 bases at V and 6 bases at J, with 16 bases in the middle. The V gene's germline CDR1 is MNHEY and CDR2 SMNVEV (reference sequence). The CDR3 here is CASPPGKGDGYTF. Here the CDR3 DNA reads TGTGCCAGCCCCCCGGGAAAGGGGGATGGCTACACCTTC.

The chain combines TRBV5-5 with TRBJ1-2; 7 bases are shared with TRBD1. Germline V lookup: CDR1 SGHKS, CDR2 YYEKEE (reference sequence). CDR3 length equals 15 residues. V lost 0 bases and J lost 5; bases outside the gene matches: 7. Here the CDR3 reads CASSLAEPGGYGYTF. The CDR3 DNA sequence: TGTGCCAGCAGCTTGGCCGAACCAGGGGGGTATGGCTACACCTTC.

This chain uses TRBV3-1 (or the pseudogene TRBV3-2) with TRBJ1-3; D is uncertain. CDR1 is LGHDT and CDR2 is YNNKEL in the germline V gene (reference sequence). V dropped 0 bases and J dropped 6 bases, with 15 bases sitting between them. The CDR3 loop spans 16 amino acids. This CDR3 reads CASSQDVVVVANTIYF. The CDR3 bases are TGTGCCAGCAGCCAAGATGTGGTAGTGGTCGCAAACACCATATATTTT.

The J gene is TRBJ1-2, the V gene TRBV20-1; D is unresolved. This CDR3 has 11 amino acids. Looked up from germline, CDR1 is DFQATT and CDR2 is SNEGSKA (reference sequence). V was cut by 5 bases and J by 4 bases, with 8 bases left in between. The CDR3 sequence: CSAPRAYGYTF. The CDR3 region has the DNA TGCAGTGCTCCGAGGGCCTATGGCTACACCTTC.

The genes are TRBV3-1 (or the pseudogene TRBV3-2) and TRBJ2-1; TRBD2 aligns across 7 bases. This CDR3 is 15 amino acids long. V lost 0 bases, J lost 12 bases, and 11 bases stayed unmatched. The germline gives CDR1 LGHDT, CDR2 YNNKEL (reference sequence). The CDR3 region has the DNA TGTGCCAGCAGCCAAGATGATCGACTAGCTGGGCCGCAGTTCTTC. Encoded protein: CASSQDDRLAGPQFF.

This CDR3 reads CASSQGRQGSGYTF. The CDR3 DNA follows: TGTGCCAGCAGCCAAGGAAGACAGGGCTCTGGCTACACCTTC. This chain uses TRBV3-1 (or the pseudogene TRBV3-2) with TRBJ1-2; TRBD1 matches at 7 bases. V dropped 1 base and J dropped 7; count of bases not matched to a gene: 6. Germline V gene data show CDR1 as LGHDT and CDR2 as YNNKEL (reference sequence). This CDR3 spans 14 amino acids.

The chain combines TRBV27 with TRBJ2-3; 7 positions match TRBD2. This CDR3 has 16 amino acids. The germline V gene has CDR1 MNHEY and CDR2 SMNVEV (reference sequence). V gave up 5 bases and J gave up 4 bases; unmatched junction bases: 12. CDR3 bases: TGTGCCAGCAGTCTGATTAGCGGGCGCCTGGCAGATACGCAGTATTTT. Its protein product is CASSLISGRLADTQYF.

This chain connects TRBV7-9 to TRBJ2-1; 7 nucleotides align to TRBD1. V shed 1 base and J 10 bases; nucleotides not matched to a gene: 10. Germline assignment: CDR1 SEHNR and CDR2 FQNEAQ (reference sequence). This CDR3 has 15 residues. The DNA of the CDR3 is TGTGCCAGCAGCTTAGGTTTTGAGGGGGCATGGGAGCAGTTCTTC. It yields the protein CASSLGFEGAWEQFF.

The chain has TRBV5-6 and TRBJ1-5; 8 bases are a match to TRBD1. From germline, CDR1 is SGHDT and CDR2 YYEEEE. V shed 4 bases and J 4 bases; nucleotides not matched to a gene: 4. The CDR3 is 14 residues long. The CDR3 nucleotides are TGTGCCAGCAGCAGGGGGACAGGAAATCAGCCCCAGCATTTT. As protein: CASSRGTGNQPQHF.